This T cell receptor beta chain was sequenced in a study of metastatic and nonmetastatic thyroid tumors. A note on this clone: Within the sample, other DNA sequences also encode this same CDR3.

This CDR3 has 12 amino acids. The V gene lost 0 bases and the J gene lost 7 bases, with 8 bases spanning the gap. CDR1 and CDR2 (germline): SGHDT, YYEEEE. Thyroid surgery had not been preceded by any treatment in any patient. TCRdb recomputed clones from the PCR reads via MiXCR. The sample lists around 42,000 clones; around 10% were seen once. Input material: blood. The source is a male donor with papillary thyroid cancer or a benign thyroid nodule (not recorded which). Some clones in this sample may be carry-over from other donors' samples. The V gene is TRBV5-6, the J gene TRBJ2-7; no clear D. CDR3 nucleotide sequence: TGTGCCAGCAGCTTGGCCAAGGGTGAGCAGTACTTC. Translated: CASSLAKGEQYF.